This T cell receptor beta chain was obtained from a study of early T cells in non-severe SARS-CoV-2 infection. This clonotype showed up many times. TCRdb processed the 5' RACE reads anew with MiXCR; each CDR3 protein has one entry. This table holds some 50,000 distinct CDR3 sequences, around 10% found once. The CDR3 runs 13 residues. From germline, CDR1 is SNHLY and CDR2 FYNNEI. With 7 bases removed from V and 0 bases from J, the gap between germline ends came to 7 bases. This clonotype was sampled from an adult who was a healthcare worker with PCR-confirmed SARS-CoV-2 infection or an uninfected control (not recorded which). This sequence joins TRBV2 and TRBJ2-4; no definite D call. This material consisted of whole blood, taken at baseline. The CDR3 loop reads CASTPVAKNIQYF. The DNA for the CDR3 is TGTGCCAGCACGCCAGTAGCCAAAAACATTCAGTACTTC.